The 2 T cell receptor beta chains below come from one sample, sequenced in a study of Graves' ophthalmopathy and Graves' hyperthyroidism. For repertoire sequencing, the TCR beta CDR3 regions were amplified from RNA transcripts. The authors performed first-round RT-PCR with HTBI primers and then a second-round multiplex PCR. TCRdb re-analysed the multiplex PCR reads in MiXCR, keeping a single row per CDR3 protein. The sample carries 650,000 to 900,000 distinct CDR3 sequences, 35% to 50% recorded once. The sample consisted of peripheral blood. Receptor source: an adult man with Graves' ophthalmopathy.

This clonotype has more than one count but fewer than ten. The chain joins TRBV5-1 to TRBJ1-1; no clear D. Trimming stripped 8 bases from V and 3 bases from J, with 20 bases between. The germline CDR1 and CDR2 sequences are SGHRS and YFSETQ. The CDR3 is 15 residues long. CDR3 loop: CASTTSGSWDTEAFF. Written as DNA, the CDR3 is TGCGCCAGTACGACAAGCGGATCGTGGGACACTGAAGCTTTCTTT.

J is TRBJ2-7 and V is TRBV19; maybe TRBD2 (7 bases). The CDR3 length is 14 residues. Germline V gene lookup returns CDR1 LNHDA and CDR2 SQIVND (reference sequence). V lost 1 base, J lost 4 bases, and 11 bases lay in between. CDR3 DNA sequence: TGTGCCAGTAGTATAGGACGGGGGGCGTACGAGCAGTACTTC. Amino acids: CASSIGRGAYEQYF.